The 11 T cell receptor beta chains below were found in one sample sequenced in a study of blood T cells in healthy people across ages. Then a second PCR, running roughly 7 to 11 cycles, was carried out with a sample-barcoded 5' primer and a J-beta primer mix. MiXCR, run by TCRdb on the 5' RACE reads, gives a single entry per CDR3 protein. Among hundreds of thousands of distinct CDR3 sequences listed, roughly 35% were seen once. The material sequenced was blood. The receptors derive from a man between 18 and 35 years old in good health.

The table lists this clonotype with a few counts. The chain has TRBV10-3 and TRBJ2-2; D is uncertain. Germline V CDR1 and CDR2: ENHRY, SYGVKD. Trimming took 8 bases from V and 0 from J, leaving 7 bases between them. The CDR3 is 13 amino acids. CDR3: CAIGPANTGELFF. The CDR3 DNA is TGTGCCATCGGACCCGCGAACACCGGGGAGCTGTTTTTT.

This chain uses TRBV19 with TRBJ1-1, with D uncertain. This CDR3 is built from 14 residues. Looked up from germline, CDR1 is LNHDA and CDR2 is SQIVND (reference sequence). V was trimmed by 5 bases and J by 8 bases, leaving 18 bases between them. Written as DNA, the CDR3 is TGTGCCAGTAGTCCCCGGACGGGGTCCGTCGAAGCTTTCTTT. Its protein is CASSPRTGSVEAFF. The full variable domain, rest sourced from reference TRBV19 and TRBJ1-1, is DGGITQSPKYLFRKEGQNVTLSCEQNLNHDAMYWYRQDPGQGLRLIYYSQIVNDFQKGDIAEGYSVSREKKESFPLTVTSAQKNPTAFYLCASSPRTGSVEAFFGQGTRLTVV.

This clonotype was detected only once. The CDR3 DNA sequence: TGTGCCAGCAGTAACCTCGGGCTGGGATTCAACACCGGGGAGCTGTTTTTT. This sequence encodes CASSNLGLGFNTGELFF. V and J are TRBV2 and TRBJ2-2; no clear D. Trimming cost V 5 bases and J 2 bases, with 18 bases left between them. CDR3 length: 17 amino acids. The V gene's germline CDR1 is SNHLY and CDR2 FYNNEI. The whole variable domain, filled in from reference TRBV2 and TRBJ2-2, reads EPEVTQTPSHQVTQMGQEVILRCVPISNHLYFYWYRQILGQKVEFLVSFYNNEISEKSEIFDDQFSVERPDGSNFTLKIRSTKLEDSAMYFCASSNLGLGFNTGELFFGEGSRLTVL.

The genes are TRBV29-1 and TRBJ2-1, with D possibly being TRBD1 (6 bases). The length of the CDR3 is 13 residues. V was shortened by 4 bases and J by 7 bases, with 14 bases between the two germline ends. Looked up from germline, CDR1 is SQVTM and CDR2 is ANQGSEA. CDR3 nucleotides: TGCAGCGTTGGATACAGGGTGGGGAATGAGCAGTTCTTC. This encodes CSVGYRVGNEQFF.

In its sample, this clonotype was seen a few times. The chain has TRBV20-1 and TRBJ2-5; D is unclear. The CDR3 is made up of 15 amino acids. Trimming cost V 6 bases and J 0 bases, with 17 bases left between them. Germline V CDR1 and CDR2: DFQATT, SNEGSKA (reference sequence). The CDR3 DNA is TGCAGTGCCCCGACCGTCAGTTGGTACCAAGAGACCCAGTACTTC. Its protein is CSAPTVSWYQETQYF.

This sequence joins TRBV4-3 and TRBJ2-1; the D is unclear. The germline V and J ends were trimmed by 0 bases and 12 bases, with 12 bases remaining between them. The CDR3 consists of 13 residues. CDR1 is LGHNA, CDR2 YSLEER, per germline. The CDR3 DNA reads TGCGCCAGCAGCCAAGATCCGAAGTCCTGGCAGTTCTTC. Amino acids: CASSQDPKSWQFF.

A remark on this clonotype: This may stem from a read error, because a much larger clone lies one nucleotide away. The chain's CDR3 is CASSEASGGYNEQFF. CDR3 nucleotides: TGTGCCAGCAGTGAGGCGAGCGGGGGGTACAATGAGCAGTTCTTC. J is TRBJ2-1 and V is TRBV25-1; 9 bases are shared with TRBD2. V was pared by 3 bases and J by 4 bases, with 4 bases of the junction left unmatched. CDR1 MGHDK and CDR2 SYGVNS come from the germline V gene. The CDR3 extends over 15 amino acids.

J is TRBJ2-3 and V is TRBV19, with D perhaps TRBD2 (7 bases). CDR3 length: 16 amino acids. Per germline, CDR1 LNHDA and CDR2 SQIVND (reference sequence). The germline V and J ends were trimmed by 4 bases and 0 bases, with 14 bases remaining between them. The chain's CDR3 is CASSKVKGGSTDTQYF. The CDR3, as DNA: TGTGCCAGTAGTAAGGTGAAGGGGGGGAGCACAGATACGCAGTATTTT.

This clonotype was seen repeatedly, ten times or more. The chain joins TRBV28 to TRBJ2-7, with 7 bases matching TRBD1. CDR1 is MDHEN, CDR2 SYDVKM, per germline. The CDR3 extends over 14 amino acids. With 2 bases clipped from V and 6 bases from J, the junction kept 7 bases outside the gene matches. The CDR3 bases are TGTGCCAGCAGTTTACTCACAGGGGCCTCCGAGCAGTACTTC. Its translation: CASSLLTGASEQYF. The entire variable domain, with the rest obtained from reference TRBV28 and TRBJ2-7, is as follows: DVKVTQSSRYLVKRTGEKVFLECVQDMDHENMFWYRQDPGLGLRLIYFSYDVKMKEKGDIPEGYSVSREKKERFSLILESASTNQTSMYLCASSLLTGASEQYFGPGTRLTVT.

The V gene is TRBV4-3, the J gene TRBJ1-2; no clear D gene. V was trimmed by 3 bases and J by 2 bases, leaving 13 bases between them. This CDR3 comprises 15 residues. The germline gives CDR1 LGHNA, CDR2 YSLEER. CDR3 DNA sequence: TGCGCCAGCAGCCAGGACTTACTTCTAAACTATGGCTACACCTTC. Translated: CASSQDLLLNYGYTF.

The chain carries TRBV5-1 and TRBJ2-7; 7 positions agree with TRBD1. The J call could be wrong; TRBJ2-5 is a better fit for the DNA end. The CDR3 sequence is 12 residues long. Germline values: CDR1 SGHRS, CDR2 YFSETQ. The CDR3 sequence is CASSWTGETQYF. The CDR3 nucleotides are TGCGCCAGCAGCTGGACAGGCGAGACCCAGTACTTC.